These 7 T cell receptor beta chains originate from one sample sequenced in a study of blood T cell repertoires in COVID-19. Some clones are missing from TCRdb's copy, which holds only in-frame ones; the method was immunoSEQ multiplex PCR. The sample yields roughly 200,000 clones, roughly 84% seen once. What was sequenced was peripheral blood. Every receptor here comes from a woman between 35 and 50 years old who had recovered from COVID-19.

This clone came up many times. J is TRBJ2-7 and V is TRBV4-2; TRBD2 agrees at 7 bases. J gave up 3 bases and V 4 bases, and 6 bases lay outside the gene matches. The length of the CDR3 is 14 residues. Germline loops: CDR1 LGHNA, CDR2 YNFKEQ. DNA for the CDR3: TGTGCCAGCAGCCCCGGGGCGGGAGACTACGAGCAGTACTTC. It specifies CASSPGAGDYEQYF.

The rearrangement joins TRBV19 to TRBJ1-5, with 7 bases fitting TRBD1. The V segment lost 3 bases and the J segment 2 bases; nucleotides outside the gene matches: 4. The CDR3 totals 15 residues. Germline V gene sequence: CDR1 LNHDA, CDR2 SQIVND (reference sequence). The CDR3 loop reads CASSIGQVGNQPQHF. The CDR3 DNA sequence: TGTGCCAGTAGTATTGGACAGGTGGGCAATCAGCCCCAGCATTTT.

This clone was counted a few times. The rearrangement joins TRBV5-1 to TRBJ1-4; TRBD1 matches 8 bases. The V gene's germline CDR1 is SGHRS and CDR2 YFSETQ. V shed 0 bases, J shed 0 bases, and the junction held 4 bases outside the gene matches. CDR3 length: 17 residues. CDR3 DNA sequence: TGCGCCAGCAGCTTGGGACAGGGGAGGGCAACTAATGAAAAACTGTTTTTT. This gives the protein CASSLGQGRATNEKLFF.

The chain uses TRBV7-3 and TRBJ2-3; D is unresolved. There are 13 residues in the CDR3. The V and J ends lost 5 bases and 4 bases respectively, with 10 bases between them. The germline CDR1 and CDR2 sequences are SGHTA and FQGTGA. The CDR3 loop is CASSPVQADTQYF. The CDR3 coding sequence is TGTGCCAGCAGCCCCGTTCAGGCAGATACGCAGTATTTT.

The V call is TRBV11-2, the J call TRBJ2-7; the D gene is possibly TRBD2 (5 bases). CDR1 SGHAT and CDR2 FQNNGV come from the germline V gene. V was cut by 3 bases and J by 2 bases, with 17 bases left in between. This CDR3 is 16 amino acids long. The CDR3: CASSFGPGEGPYEQYF. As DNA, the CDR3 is TGTGCCAGCAGCTTCGGGCCCGGAGAGGGTCCCTACGAGCAGTACTTC.

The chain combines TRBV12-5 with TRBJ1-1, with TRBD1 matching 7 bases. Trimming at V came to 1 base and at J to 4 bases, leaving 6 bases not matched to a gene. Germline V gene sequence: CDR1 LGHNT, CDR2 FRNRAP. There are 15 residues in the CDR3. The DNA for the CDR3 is TGTGCTAGTGGTTTGGGACAGGGTAGCGGCACTGAAGCTTTCTTT. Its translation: CASGLGQGSGTEAFF. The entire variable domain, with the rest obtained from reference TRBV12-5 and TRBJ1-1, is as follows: DARVTQTPRHKVTEMGQEVTMRCQPILGHNTVFWYRQTMMQGLELLAYFRNRAPLDDSGMPKDRFSAEMPDATLATLKIQPSEPRDSAVYFCASGLGQGSGTEAFFGQGTRLTVV.

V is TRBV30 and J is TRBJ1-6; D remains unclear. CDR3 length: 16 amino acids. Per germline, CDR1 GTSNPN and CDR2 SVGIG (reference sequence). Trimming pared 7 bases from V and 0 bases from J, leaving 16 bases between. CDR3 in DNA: TGTGCCTATGCACACGGGGTTAGCTCCTATAATTCACCCCTCCACTTT. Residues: CAYAHGVSSYNSPLHF.